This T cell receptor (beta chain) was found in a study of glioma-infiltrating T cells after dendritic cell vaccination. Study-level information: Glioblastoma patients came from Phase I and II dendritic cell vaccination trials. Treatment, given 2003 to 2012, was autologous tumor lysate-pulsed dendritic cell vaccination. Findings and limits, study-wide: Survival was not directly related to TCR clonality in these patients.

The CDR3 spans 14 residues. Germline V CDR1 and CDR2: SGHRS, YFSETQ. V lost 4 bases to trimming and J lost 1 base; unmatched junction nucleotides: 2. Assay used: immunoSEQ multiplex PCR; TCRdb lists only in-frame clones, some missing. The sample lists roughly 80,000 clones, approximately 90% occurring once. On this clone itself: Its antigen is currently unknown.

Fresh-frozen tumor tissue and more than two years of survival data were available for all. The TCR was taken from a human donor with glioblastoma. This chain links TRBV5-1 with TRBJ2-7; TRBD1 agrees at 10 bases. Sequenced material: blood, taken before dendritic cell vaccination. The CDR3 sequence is CASSTGQGSYEQYF. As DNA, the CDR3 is TGCGCCAGCAGCACGGGACAGGGGTCCTACGAGCAGTACTTC.